The 31 T cell receptor beta chains reported below all come from one sample, sequenced in a study of cytomegalovirus exposure and HLA in healthy donors (dated by TCRdb to 2016 to 2017). Libraries were built with the immunoSEQ multiplex PCR assay. For the multiplex PCR, a mixture combining 60 forward primers for TCR Vbeta segments and 13 reverse primers for TCR Jbeta segments was used. TCRdb provides this immuneACCESS table in a form limited to in-frame rearrangements. Some clones are lacking; in checked studies, under half of them reflect an unresolved V gene, and why the rest are absent is not known. Counted in this sample were over 150,000 clones; around 85% of them appeared once. 1% of the sample lies in the top ten. Sample: PBMCs. The receptors shown here come from a boy under 10 years old in good health and CMV-seronegative.

The chain combines TRBV5-1 with TRBJ1-1, with 8 bases identical to TRBD1. CDR1 is SGHRS and CDR2 is YFSETQ in the germline V gene. The CDR3 is made up of 16 amino acids. The trim removed 0 bases at V and 3 bases at J, leaving 7 bases unmatched. DNA for the CDR3: TGCGCCAGCAGCTTGGGGGACAGGAGTTCGGACACTGAAGCTTTCTTT. Translation: CASSLGDRSSDTEAFF.

V usage is TRBV21-1 and J usage is TRBJ1-4; TRBD1, the table's D call, was not compared with the DNA. TRBV21-1 counts as a pseudogene. The CDR3 length is 14 residues. The CDR3 is CASRGQGPNEKLFF. In nucleotides, the CDR3 is TGTGCCAGCAGAGGACAGGGCCCTAATGAAAAACTGTTTTTT.

The chain employs TRBV7-9 and TRBJ2-2, with 12 positions matching TRBD2. Germline assignment: CDR1 SEHNR and CDR2 FQNEAQ (reference sequence). The CDR3 is 15 amino acids. After removal of 10 bases from V and 3 bases from J, the junction contained 6 bases not matched to a gene. The CDR3 coding sequence is TGTGCCACATCTCCTAGCGGGAGGGACACCGGGGAGCTGTTTTTT. Translated: CATSPSGRDTGELFF.

The chain is built from TRBV19 and TRBJ2-5; 7 bases align to TRBD1. The V gene's germline CDR1 is LNHDA and CDR2 SQIVND (reference sequence). The CDR3 contains 13 residues. The J segment lost 2 bases and the V segment lost 4 bases, leaving 1 base of the junction unmatched. The CDR3, as DNA: TGTGCCAGTAGTACGACAGGGCAAGAGACCCAGTACTTC. Its protein product is CASSTTGQETQYF.

The chain carries TRBV6-1 and TRBJ2-2; 14 nucleotides align to TRBD2. V shed 3 bases, J shed 2 bases, and the junction held 5 bases outside the gene matches. Germline loops: CDR1 MNHNS, CDR2 SASEGT. The CDR3 sequence is 18 residues long. The CDR3 nucleotides are TGTGCCAGCAGTGATGGACTAGCGGGGGGATCCAACACCGGGGAGCTGTTTTTT. Translation: CASSDGLAGGSNTGELFF.

The chain combines TRBV5-4 with TRBJ1-4; D gene uncertain. The V gene lost 6 bases and the J gene lost 5 bases, with 11 bases spanning the gap. Germline CDR1 reads SGHNT; CDR2 reads YYREEE (reference sequence). This CDR3 spans 13 amino acids. The CDR3 loop is CASTFPGNEKLFF. The CDR3 nucleotides are TGTGCCAGCACCTTCCCCGGGAATGAAAAACTGTTTTTT.

The chain links TRBV5-4 to TRBJ1-3, with D possibly TRBD1 on 5 matching bases. Deletions cut 2 bases from V and 1 base from J, with 13 bases between. The germline CDR1 and CDR2 sequences are SGHNT and YYREEE (reference sequence). The CDR3 extends over 16 amino acids. The CDR3 DNA sequence: TGTGCCAGCAGCTTTGACAGATCTCCTTCTGGAAACACCATATATTTT. This encodes CASSFDRSPSGNTIYF.

The chain links TRBV29-1 to TRBJ2-7; perhaps TRBD2 as D (5 bases). CDR3 length: 11 amino acids. Trimming shortened V by 6 bases and J by 6 bases, and 12 bases separated the two germline ends. CDR1 and CDR2 (germline): SQVTM, ANQGSEA. The CDR3 DNA follows: TGCAGCGTAAGGGAAGGGAGCGAGCAGTACTTC. It encodes CSVREGSEQYF.

V and J are TRBV2 and TRBJ1-4; 10 nucleotides line up with TRBD1. The CDR3 spans 14 residues. V gave up 7 bases and J gave up 7 bases; unmatched junction bases: 6. Germline V gene data show CDR1 as SNHLY and CDR2 as FYNNEI. DNA for the CDR3: TGTGCCAGCATGGACCGGGACAGGGGTGAAAAACTGTTTTTT. Its protein is CASMDRDRGEKLFF.

The chain has TRBV6-1 and TRBJ2-1, with 14 bases identical to TRBD2. Germline V gives CDR1 MNHNS, CDR2 SASEGT. The V gene end was trimmed by 10 bases and the J gene end by 7 bases; junction bases not matched to a gene: 9. The CDR3 sequence is 15 residues long. This CDR3 reads CAIQTGTSGGNEQFF. The DNA of the CDR3 is TGTGCCATCCAGACCGGGACTAGCGGGGGAAATGAGCAGTTCTTC.

This sequence joins TRBV7-9 and TRBJ2-2; weak D call: TRBD2 (5 bases). CDR1 is SEHNR, CDR2 FQNEAQ, per germline (reference sequence). With 6 bases removed from V and 6 bases from J, the gap between germline ends came to 11 bases. This CDR3 comprises 13 residues. The CDR3 DNA reads as TGTGCCAGCAGGTTATCGGGATCCGGGGAGCTGTTTTTT. It codes for CASRLSGSGELFF.

This sequence joins TRBV6-1 and TRBJ2-4, with unresolved D. V lost 3 bases, J lost 4 bases, and 4 bases lay in between. Per the germline V gene, CDR1 is MNHNS and CDR2 is SASEGT. The length of the CDR3 is 12 residues. CDR3 sequence reads: CASSERKNIQYF. The CDR3 nucleotides are TGTGCCAGCAGTGAGAGGAAAAACATTCAGTACTTC.

The chain joins TRBV7-6 to TRBJ1-3; TRBD1 might be the D (6 bases). Deletions cut 0 bases from V and 3 bases from J, with 9 bases between. This CDR3 has 15 residues. Germline CDR1 and CDR2: SGHVS and FNYEAQ. The CDR3 coding sequence is TGTGCCAGCAGCTTAGCGGGGGCGGGTGGAAACACCATATATTTT. Its protein product is CASSLAGAGGNTIYF. The full variable domain, with the rest looked up from reference TRBV7-6 and TRBJ1-3, is GAGVSQSPRYKVTKRGQDVALRCDPISGHVSLYWYRQALGQGPEFLTYFNYEAQQDKSGLPNDRFSAERPEGSISTLTIQRTEQRDSAMYRCASSLAGAGGNTIYFGEGSWLTVV.

The V gene is TRBV28, the J gene TRBJ1-2; D gene ambiguous. There are 11 residues in the CDR3. Trimming removed 6 bases at V and 7 bases at J, with 9 bases between. From germline, CDR1 is MDHEN and CDR2 SYDVKM. The CDR3 DNA follows: TGTGCCAGCAGCCCGGTTAGTGGCTACACCTTC. Its translation is CASSPVSGYTF.

The rearrangement uses TRBV2 and TRBJ1-4; 10 positions agree with TRBD1. CDR1 and CDR2 from the germline V gene are SNHLY and FYNNEI. CDR3 length equals 15 residues. V gave up 0 bases and J gave up 8 bases; unmatched junction bases: 3. CDR3 coding DNA: TGTGCCAGCAGTGAAGCGGACAGGGGGAGAGAAAAACTGTTTTTT. It codes for CASSEADRGREKLFF.

This sequence joins TRBV6-1 and TRBJ2-7; 8 bases are shared with TRBD2. The junction had 6 bases not matched to a gene; V was cut back by 10 bases and J by 1 base. The CDR3 sequence is 13 residues long. The germline V gene encodes CDR1 MNHNS and CDR2 SASEGT. CDR3 in DNA: TGTGCCACCGGACGGGGGGGTTCCTACGAGCAGTACGTC. It translates to CATGRGGSYEQYV.

The chain couples TRBV4-1 to TRBJ1-2, with no clear D. Germline values: CDR1 MGHRA, CDR2 YSYEKL. The CDR3 is 13 amino acids. V dropped 8 bases and J dropped 4 bases, with 14 bases sitting between them. CDR3 sequence: CASGEASGYGYTF. For the CDR3, the DNA is TGCGCCAGCGGAGAGGCGAGTGGCTATGGCTACACCTTC.

This clone was seen only once. CDR3 sequence: CASSLVPGLSGANVLTF. In nucleotides, the CDR3 is TGCGCCAGCAGCTTGGTTCCAGGCCTCTCTGGGGCCAACGTCCTGACTTTC. The V gene is TRBV5-1, the J gene TRBJ2-6, with D hard to call. V was pared by 0 bases and J by 0 bases, with 10 bases between. The CDR3 loop spans 17 amino acids. The germline gives CDR1 SGHRS, CDR2 YFSETQ.

The chain joins TRBV27 to TRBJ2-1; 8 bases line up with TRBD2. Trimming cost V 8 bases and J 5 bases; bases outside gene matches: 8. CDR3 size: 14 residues. Germline assignment: CDR1 MNHEY and CDR2 SMNVEV (reference sequence). For the CDR3, the DNA is TGTGCCAGCGGTCGGGGGGGAATTCACAATGAGCAGTTCTTC. Encoded protein: CASGRGGIHNEQFF.

J is TRBJ1-6 and V is TRBV6-6, with a possible D match to TRBD1 (6 bases). The CDR3 length is 13 residues. Germline CDR1 and CDR2: MNHNY and SVGAGI (reference sequence). Trimming took 6 bases from V and 14 from J, leaving 17 bases between them. CDR3 residues: CASSSGQPGSLHF. CDR3 nucleotide sequence: TGTGCCAGCAGCTCCGGACAGCCGGGGTCCCTCCACTTT.

J is TRBJ2-2 and V is TRBV7-2; 11 bases map to TRBD2. Germline CDR1 is SGHTA and CDR2 is FQGNSA. There are 15 residues in the CDR3. V shed 5 bases and J 8 bases; nucleotides not matched to a gene: 7. CDR3 nucleotide sequence: TGTGCCAGCAGCCCCACTAGCGGGGGATCGGGGGAGCTGTTTTTT. Its translation is CASSPTSGGSGELFF. Supplemented by reference TRBV7-2 and TRBJ2-2, the full variable domain reads GAGVSQSPSNKVTEKGKDVELRCDPISGHTALYWYRQSLGQGLEFLIYFQGNSAPDKSGLPSDRFSAERTGGSVSTLTIQRTQQEDSAVYLCASSPTSGGSGELFFGEGSRLTVL.

V gene TRBV9 combines with J gene TRBJ2-2; 7 bases map to TRBD2. The CDR3 is 13 residues long. Losses at the gene ends were 7 bases for V and 4 bases for J; bases not matched to a gene: 4. Germline V gene sequence: CDR1 SGDLS, CDR2 YYNGEE. The CDR3 DNA reads TGTGCCAGCGGGGGGGGGAGCACCGGGGAGCTGTTTTTT. Protein product: CASGGGSTGELFF.

This clone was detected only a few times. This chain links TRBV27 with TRBJ1-2; perhaps TRBD1 as D (6 bases). CDR3 length equals 15 residues. V shed 6 bases and J shed 2 bases, with 16 bases lying between them. CDR1 and CDR2 (germline): MNHEY, SMNVEV (reference sequence). DNA for the CDR3: TGTGCCAGCAGGACCCTACAGGGTTGGAACTATGGCTACACCTTC. Translating it yields CASRTLQGWNYGYTF.

The chain employs TRBV6-1 and TRBJ2-7, with D perhaps TRBD1 (6 bases). V gave up 1 base and J gave up 2 bases, with 9 bases separating them. CDR1 MNHNS and CDR2 SASEGT come from the germline V gene. The CDR3 is 14 residues long. The chain's CDR3 is CASSEVDRPYEQYV. CDR3 sequence (DNA): TGTGCCAGCAGTGAAGTCGACAGGCCCTACGAGCAGTACGTC.

The genes are TRBV11-2 and TRBJ1-1; D remains unclear. The germline gives CDR1 SGHAT, CDR2 FQNNGV. The CDR3 runs 12 residues. Trimming pared 1 base from V and 7 bases from J, leaving 7 bases between. CDR3 sequence: CASSLALGEAFF. Written as DNA, the CDR3 is TGTGCCAGCAGCTTAGCCCTAGGTGAAGCTTTCTTT. Using reference TRBV11-2 and TRBJ1-1 for the parts outside the CDR3, the full variable domain is EAGVAQSPRYKIIEKRQSVAFWCNPISGHATLYWYQQILGQGPKLLIQFQNNGVVDDSQLPKDRFSAERLKGVDSTLKIQPAKLEDSAVYLCASSLALGEAFFGQGTRLTVV.

The CDR3 nucleotides read TGTGCCAGCAGCCTTACCCCTAGCGGGAGCTTTGGAGATACGCAGTATTTT. The encoded protein is CASSLTPSGSFGDTQYF. The J gene is TRBJ2-3, the V gene TRBV9; 10 nucleotides match TRBD2. This CDR3 has 17 amino acids. Looked up from germline, CDR1 is SGDLS and CDR2 is YYNGEE. Losses at the gene ends were 4 bases for V and 5 bases for J; bases not matched to a gene: 13.

V usage is TRBV14 and J usage is TRBJ2-1; 12 bases line up with TRBD2. The CDR3 loop spans 15 amino acids. Trimming removed 4 bases from V and 10 bases from J; junction bases left unmatched: 8. Germline CDR1 is SGHDN and CDR2 is FVKESK. The CDR3 loop is CASSPTSGGPGEQFF. In DNA, the CDR3 is TGTGCCAGCAGCCCCACTAGCGGGGGGCCCGGGGAGCAGTTCTTC.

The CDR3 sequence: CASSLRSGGTGELFF. The DNA for the CDR3 is TGTGCCAGCAGCTTGAGAAGCGGGGGGACCGGGGAGCTGTTTTTT. The chain couples TRBV5-4 to TRBJ2-2; 9 bases are a match to TRBD2. The germline gives CDR1 SGHNT, CDR2 YYREEE (reference sequence). The CDR3 consists of 15 residues. V was clipped by 1 base and J by 5 bases; unmatched bases: 3.

This chain uses TRBV28 with TRBJ2-1, with TRBD1 identical over 11 bases. This CDR3 region has 12 residues. CDR1 MDHEN and CDR2 SYDVKM come from the germline V gene. The J segment lost 13 bases and the V segment lost 7 bases, leaving 6 bases of the junction unmatched. In DNA, the CDR3 is TGTGCCAGCACAGGGGACAGGGGGTTTCAGTTCTTC. Translated: CASTGDRGFQFF.

V is TRBV5-8 and J is TRBJ1-2; TRBD1 matches at 8 bases. The CDR3 loop spans 15 amino acids. V lost 2 bases, J lost 6 bases, and 9 bases stayed unmatched. CDR1 and CDR2 from the germline V gene are SGHTS and YDEGEE. The CDR3 DNA reads TGTGCCAGCAGCTTTCCCGACAGGGGTTGGGATGGCTACACCTTC. Translating it yields CASSFPDRGWDGYTF.

CDR3 region: CASSTTGGTNEKLFF. As DNA, the CDR3 is TGTGCCAGCAGTACCACAGGGGGCACTAATGAAAAACTGTTTTTT. V and J are TRBV6-5 and TRBJ1-4; 9 bases match TRBD1. This CDR3 has 15 amino acids. Looked up from germline, CDR1 is MNHEY and CDR2 is SVGAGI. Germline trimming cut 5 bases from V and 2 bases from J; bases unmatched to any gene: 3.